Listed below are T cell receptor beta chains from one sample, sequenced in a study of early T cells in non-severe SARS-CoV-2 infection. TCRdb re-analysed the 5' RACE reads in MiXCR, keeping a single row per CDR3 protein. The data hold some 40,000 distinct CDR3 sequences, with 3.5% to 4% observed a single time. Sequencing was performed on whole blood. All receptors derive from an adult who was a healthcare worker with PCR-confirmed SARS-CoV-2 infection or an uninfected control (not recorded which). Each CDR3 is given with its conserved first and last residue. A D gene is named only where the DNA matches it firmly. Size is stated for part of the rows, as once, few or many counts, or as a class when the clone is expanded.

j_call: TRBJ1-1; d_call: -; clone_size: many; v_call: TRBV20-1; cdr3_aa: CSARFYGDTLPEAFF; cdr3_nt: TGCAGTGCTAGATTTTATGGAGACACCCTCCCTGAAGCTTTCTTT
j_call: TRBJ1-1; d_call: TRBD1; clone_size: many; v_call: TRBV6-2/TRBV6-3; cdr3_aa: CASSLPFGQGLAEAFF; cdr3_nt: TGTGCCAGCAGTTTGCCCTTCGGACAGGGGCTGGCTGAAGCTTTCTTT
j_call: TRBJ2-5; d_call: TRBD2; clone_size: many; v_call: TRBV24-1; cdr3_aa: CATSSGRSGIQETQYF; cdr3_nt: TGTGCCACCAGTTCTGGCCGTAGCGGGATCCAAGAGACCCAGTACTTC
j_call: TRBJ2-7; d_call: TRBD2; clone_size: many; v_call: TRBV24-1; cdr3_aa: CATQREASYEQYF; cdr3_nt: TGTGCCACCCAGCGGGAGGCCTCCTACGAGCAGTACTTC
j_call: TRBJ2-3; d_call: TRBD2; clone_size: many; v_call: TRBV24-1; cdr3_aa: CATSAPSGRTDTQYF; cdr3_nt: TGTGCCACCAGTGCACCTAGCGGGAGGACAGATACGCAGTATTTT
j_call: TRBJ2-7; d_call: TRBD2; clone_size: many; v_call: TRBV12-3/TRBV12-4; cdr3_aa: CASSSSGTSREQYF; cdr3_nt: TGTGCCAGCAGTTCCTCCGGGACTAGTCGCGAGCAGTACTTC
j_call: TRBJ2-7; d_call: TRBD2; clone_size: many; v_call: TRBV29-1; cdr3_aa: CSAVSGGYEQYF; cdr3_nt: TGCAGCGCTGTGAGCGGGGGCTACGAGCAGTACTTC
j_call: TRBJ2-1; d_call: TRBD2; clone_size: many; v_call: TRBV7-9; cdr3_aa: CASSRTSGDYNEQFF; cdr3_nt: TGTGCCAGCAGCCGAACTAGCGGGGACTACAATGAGCAGTTCTTC
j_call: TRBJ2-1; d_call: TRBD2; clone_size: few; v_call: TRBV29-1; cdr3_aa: CSVVLAGGVLLSEQFF; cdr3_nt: TGCAGCGTTGTACTAGCGGGAGGGGTCTTATTATCTGAGCAGTTCTTC
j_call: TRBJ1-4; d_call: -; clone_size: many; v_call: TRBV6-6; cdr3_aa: CASSPQGGIVELFF; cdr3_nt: TGTGCCAGCAGTCCCCAGGGTGGGATTGTTGAACTGTTTTTT
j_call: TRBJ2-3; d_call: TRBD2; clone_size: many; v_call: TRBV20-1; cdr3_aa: CSAAGTSGRRDTQYF; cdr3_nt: TGCAGTGCTGCCGGGACTAGCGGGAGGAGGGATACGCAGTATTTT
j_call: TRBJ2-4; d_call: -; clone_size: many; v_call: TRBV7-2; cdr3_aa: CASSSDVSMNIQYF; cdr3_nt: TGTGCCAGCAGTTCGGACGTTTCGATGAACATTCAGTACTTC
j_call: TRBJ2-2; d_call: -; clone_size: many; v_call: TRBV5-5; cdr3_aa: CASSWQGFTGELFF; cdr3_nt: TGTGCCAGCAGCTGGCAGGGGTTCACCGGGGAGCTGTTTTTT
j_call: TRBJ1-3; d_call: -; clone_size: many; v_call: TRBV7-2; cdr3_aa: CASSLFPPNTIYF; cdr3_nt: TGTGCCAGCAGCTTATTTCCGCCGAACACCATATATTTT
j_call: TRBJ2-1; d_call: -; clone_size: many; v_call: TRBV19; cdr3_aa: CASSIWVGSYNEQFF; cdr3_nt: TGTGCCAGTAGTATCTGGGTTGGGTCCTACAATGAGCAGTTCTTC
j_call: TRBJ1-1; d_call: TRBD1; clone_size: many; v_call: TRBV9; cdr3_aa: CASSAAPRDSNTEAFF; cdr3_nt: TGTGCCAGCAGCGCCGCCCCCCGGGACAGCAACACTGAAGCTTTCTTT
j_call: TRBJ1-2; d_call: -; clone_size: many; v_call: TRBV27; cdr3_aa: CASSYRGQGDGGYTF; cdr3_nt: TGTGCCAGCAGTTATCGCGGGCAGGGAGACGGTGGCTACACCTTC
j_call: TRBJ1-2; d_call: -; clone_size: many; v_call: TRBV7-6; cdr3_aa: CASSLDYGISYGYTF; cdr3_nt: TGTGCCAGCAGCTTAGACTACGGGATCTCCTATGGCTACACCTTC
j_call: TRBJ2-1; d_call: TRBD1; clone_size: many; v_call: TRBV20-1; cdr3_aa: CSASGWDRGNEQFF; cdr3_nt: TGCAGTGCTAGCGGCTGGGACAGGGGCAATGAGCAGTTCTTC
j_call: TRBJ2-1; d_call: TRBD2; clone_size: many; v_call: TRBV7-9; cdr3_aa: CASSSSGRLSYNEQFF; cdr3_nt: TGTGCCAGCAGCTCTAGCGGGAGGCTCTCCTACAATGAGCAGTTCTTC
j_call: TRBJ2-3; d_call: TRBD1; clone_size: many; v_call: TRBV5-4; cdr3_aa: CASRRIGQGGTDTQYF; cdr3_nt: TGTGCCAGCAGGCGCATCGGACAGGGGGGGACAGATACGCAGTATTTT
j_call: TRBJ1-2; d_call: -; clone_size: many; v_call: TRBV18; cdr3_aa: CASSPGEGQSYGYTF; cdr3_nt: TGTGCCAGCTCACCCGGAGAGGGGCAGAGCTATGGCTACACCTTC
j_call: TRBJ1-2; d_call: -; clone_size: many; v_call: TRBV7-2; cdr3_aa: CASSPDRTFYGYTF; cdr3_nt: TGTGCCAGCAGCCCCGACAGGACCTTCTATGGCTACACCTTC
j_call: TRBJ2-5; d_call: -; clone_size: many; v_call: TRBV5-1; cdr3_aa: CASSGRDSDYETQYF; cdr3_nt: TGCGCCAGCAGCGGAAGAGACAGTGACTACGAGACCCAGTACTTC
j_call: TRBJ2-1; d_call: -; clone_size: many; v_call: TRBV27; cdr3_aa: CASSFQGSSYNEQFF; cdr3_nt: TGTGCCAGCAGTTTCCAGGGAAGCTCCTACAATGAGCAGTTCTTC
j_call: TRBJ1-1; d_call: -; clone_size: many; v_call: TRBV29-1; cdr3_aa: CSVEFYSRVVNTEAFF; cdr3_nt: TGCAGCGTTGAATTTTACTCCCGGGTAGTGAACACTGAAGCTTTCTTT
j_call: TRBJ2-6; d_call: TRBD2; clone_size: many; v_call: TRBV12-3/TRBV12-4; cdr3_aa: CASSWTSGRAAGANVLTF; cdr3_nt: TGTGCCAGCAGCTGGACTAGCGGGAGGGCCGCTGGGGCCAACGTCCTGACTTTC
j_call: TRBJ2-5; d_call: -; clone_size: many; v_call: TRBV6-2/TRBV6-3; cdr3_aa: CASSRPFETQYF; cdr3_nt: TGTGCCAGCAGCCGACCCTTTGAGACCCAGTACTTC
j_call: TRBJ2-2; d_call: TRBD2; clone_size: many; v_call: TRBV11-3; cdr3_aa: CASRPAGDTGELFF; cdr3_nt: TGTGCCAGCAGACCAGCGGGAGACACCGGGGAGCTGTTTTTT
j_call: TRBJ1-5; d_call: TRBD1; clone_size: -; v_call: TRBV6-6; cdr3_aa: CASSWGQDVQPQHF; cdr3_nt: TGTGCCAGCAGTTGGGGACAGGACGTACAGCCCCAGCATTTT
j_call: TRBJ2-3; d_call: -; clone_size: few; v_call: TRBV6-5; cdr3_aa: CASSDRLGSTDTQYF; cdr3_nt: TGTGCCAGCAGTGATCGGCTGGGGTCCACAGATACGCAGTATTTT
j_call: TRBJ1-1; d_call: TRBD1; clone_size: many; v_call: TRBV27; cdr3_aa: CASSYGAGGFAFF; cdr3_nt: TGTGCCAGCAGTTACGGGGCAGGGGGGTTTGCTTTCTTT
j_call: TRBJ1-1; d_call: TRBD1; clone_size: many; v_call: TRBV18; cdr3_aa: CASSPFGTGGTEAFF; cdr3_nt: TGTGCCAGCTCACCTTTTGGGACAGGAGGCACTGAAGCTTTCTTT
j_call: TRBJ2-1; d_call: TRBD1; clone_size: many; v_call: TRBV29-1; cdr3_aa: CSAGPGQGVHNEQFF; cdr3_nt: TGCAGCGCCGGTCCGGGACAGGGTGTACACAATGAGCAGTTCTTC
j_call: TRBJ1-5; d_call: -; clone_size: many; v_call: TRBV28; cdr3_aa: CASSFQGQPQHF; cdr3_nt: TGTGCCAGCAGTTTTCAGGGTCAGCCCCAGCATTTT
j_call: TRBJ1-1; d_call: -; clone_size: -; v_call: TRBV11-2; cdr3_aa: CASSFKPNTEAFF; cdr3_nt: TGTGCCAGCAGCTTCAAGCCGAACACTGAAGCTTTCTTT